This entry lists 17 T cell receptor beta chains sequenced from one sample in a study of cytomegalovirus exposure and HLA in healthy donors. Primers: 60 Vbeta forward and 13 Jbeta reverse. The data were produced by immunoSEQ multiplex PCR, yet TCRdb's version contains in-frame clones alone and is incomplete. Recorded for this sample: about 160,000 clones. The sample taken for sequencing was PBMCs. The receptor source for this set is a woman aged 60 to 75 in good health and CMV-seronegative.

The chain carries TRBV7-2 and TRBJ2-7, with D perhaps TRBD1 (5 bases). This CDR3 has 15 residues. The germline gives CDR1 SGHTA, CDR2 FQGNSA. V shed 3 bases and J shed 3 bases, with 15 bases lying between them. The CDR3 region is CASSFLQGPVYEQYF. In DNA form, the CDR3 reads TGTGCCAGCAGCTTTCTTCAGGGTCCGGTCTACGAGCAGTACTTC.

The CDR3 protein is CASSNGGQGSQETQYF. Here the CDR3 DNA reads TGTGCCAGTAGTAATGGGGGACAGGGATCGCAAGAGACCCAGTACTTC. This chain joins TRBV19 and TRBJ2-5, with TRBD1 matching over 9 bases. This CDR3 contains 16 residues. In germline, CDR1 is LNHDA, CDR2 SQIVND (reference sequence). The V segment lost 4 bases and the J segment 2 bases; nucleotides outside the gene matches: 8.

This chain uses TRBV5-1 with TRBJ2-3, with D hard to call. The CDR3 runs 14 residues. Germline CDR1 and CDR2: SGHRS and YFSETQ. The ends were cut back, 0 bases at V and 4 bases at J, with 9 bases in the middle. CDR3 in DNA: TGCGCCAGCAGCTTGGTAGCCGCCTCAGATACGCAGTATTTT. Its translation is CASSLVAASDTQYF.

DNA for the CDR3: TGCGCCAGCAGCTTGGCGACAGGGGGCCAATCACCCCTCCACTTT. Amino acid sequence: CASSLATGGQSPLHF. The V call is TRBV5-1, the J call TRBJ1-6, with 10 bases lining up with TRBD1. The V segment lost 0 bases and the J segment 10 bases; nucleotides outside the gene matches: 4. CDR1 SGHRS and CDR2 YFSETQ come from the germline V gene. The CDR3 totals 15 residues.

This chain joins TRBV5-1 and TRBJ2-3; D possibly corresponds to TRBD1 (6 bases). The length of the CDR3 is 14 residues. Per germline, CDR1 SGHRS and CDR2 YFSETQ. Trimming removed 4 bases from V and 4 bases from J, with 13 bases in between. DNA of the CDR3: TGCGCCAGCAGCACTAGGGACACCGCAGATACGCAGTATTTT. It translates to CASSTRDTADTQYF. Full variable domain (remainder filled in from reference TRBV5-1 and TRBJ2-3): KAGVTQTPRYLIKTRGQQVTLSCSPISGHRSVSWYQQTPGQGLQFLFEYFSETQRNKGNFPGRFSGRQFSNSRSEMNVSTLELGDSALYLCASSTRDTADTQYFGPGTRLTVL.

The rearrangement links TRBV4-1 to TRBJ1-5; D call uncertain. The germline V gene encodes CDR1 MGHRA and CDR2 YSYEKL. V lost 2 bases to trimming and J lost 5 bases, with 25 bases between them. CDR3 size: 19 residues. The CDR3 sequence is CASSQKTSGASGIYQPQHF. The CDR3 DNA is TGCGCCAGCAGCCAAAAAACTTCGGGAGCCTCGGGAATATATCAGCCCCAGCATTTT.

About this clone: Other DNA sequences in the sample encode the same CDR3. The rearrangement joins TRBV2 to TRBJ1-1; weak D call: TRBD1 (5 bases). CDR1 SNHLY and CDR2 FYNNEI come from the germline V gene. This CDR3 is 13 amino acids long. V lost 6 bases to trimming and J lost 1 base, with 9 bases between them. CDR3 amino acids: CASSLQGNTEAFF. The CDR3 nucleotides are TGTGCCAGCAGCCTTCAGGGGAACACTGAAGCTTTCTTT.

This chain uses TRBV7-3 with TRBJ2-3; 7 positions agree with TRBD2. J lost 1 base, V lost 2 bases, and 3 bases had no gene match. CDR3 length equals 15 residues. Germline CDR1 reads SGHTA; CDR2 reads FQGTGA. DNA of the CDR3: TGTGCCAGCAGCTTAGCGGGGGACGGCACAGATACGCAGTATTTT. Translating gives CASSLAGDGTDTQYF.

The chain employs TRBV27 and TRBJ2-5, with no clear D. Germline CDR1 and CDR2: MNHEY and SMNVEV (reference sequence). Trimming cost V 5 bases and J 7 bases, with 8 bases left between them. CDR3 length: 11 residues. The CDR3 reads CASSDSWTQYF. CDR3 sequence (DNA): TGTGCCAGCAGTGACTCTTGGACCCAGTACTTC.

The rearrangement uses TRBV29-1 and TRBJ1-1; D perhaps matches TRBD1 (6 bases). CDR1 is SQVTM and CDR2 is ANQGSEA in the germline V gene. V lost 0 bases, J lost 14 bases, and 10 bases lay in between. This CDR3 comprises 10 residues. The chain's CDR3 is CSVEEGAAFF. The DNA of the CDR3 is TGCAGCGTTGAAGAGGGGGCGGCATTCTTT.

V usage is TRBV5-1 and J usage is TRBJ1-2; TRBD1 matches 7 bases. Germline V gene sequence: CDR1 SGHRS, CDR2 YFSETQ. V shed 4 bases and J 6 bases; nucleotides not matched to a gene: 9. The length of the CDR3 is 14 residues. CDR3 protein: CASSIRTGGNGYTF. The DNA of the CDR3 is TGCGCCAGCAGCATAAGGACAGGAGGAAATGGCTACACCTTC.

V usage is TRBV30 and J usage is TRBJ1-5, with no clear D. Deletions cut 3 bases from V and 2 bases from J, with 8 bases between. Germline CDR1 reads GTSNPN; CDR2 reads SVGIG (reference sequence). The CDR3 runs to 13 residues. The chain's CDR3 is CAWSSYGNQPQHF. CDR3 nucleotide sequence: TGTGCCTGGAGCTCTTATGGCAATCAGCCCCAGCATTTT.

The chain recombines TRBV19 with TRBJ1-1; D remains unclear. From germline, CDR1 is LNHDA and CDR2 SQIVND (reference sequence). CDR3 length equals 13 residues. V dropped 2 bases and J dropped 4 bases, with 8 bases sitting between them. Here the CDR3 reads CASSIKSTTEAFF. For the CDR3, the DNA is TGTGCCAGTAGTATAAAAAGCACCACTGAAGCTTTCTTT.

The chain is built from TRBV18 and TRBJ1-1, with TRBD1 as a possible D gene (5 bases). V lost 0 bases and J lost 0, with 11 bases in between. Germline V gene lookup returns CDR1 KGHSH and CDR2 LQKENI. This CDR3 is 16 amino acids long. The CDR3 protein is CASSPPSRALNTEAFF. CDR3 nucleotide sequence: TGTGCCAGCTCACCACCGAGCAGGGCCTTGAACACTGAAGCTTTCTTT.

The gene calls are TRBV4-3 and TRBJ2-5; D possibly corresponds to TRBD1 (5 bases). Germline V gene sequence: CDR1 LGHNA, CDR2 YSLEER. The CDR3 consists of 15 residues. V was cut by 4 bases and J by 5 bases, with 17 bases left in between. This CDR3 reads CASSRLPRVEETQYF. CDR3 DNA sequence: TGCGCCAGCAGCCGGCTTCCCAGGGTTGAGGAGACCCAGTACTTC.

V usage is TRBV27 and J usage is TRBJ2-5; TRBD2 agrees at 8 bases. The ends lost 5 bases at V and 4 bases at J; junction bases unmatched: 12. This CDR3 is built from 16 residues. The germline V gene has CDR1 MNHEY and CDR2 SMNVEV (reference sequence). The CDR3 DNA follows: TGTGCCAGCAGTCCACATCTAGGAGCGGGGGCAGAGACCCAGTACTTC. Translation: CASSPHLGAGAETQYF.

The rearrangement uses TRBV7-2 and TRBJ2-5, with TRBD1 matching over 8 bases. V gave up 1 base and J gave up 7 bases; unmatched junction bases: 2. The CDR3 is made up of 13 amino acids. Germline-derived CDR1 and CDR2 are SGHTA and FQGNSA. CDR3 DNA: TGTGCCAGCAGCTTAGAACAGGGGGGGACCCAGTACTTC. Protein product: CASSLEQGGTQYF. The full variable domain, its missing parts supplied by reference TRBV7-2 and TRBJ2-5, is GAGVSQSPSNKVTEKGKDVELRCDPISGHTALYWYRQSLGQGLEFLIYFQGNSAPDKSGLPSDRFSAERTGGSVSTLTIQRTQQEDSAVYLCASSLEQGGTQYFGPGTRLLVL.